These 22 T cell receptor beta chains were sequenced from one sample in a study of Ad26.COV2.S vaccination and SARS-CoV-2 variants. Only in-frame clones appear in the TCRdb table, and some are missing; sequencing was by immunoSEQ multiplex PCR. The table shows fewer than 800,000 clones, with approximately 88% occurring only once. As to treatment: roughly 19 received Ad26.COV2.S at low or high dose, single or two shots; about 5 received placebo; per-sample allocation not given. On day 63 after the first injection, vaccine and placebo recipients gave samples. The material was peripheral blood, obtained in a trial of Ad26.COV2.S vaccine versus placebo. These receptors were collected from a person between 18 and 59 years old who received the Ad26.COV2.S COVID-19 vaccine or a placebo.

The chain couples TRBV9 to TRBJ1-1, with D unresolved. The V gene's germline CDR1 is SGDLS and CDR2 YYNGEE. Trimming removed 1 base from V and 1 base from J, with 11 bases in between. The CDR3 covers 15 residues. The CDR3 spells CASSVKAAGNTEAFF. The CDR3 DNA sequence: TGTGCCAGCAGCGTAAAGGCCGCGGGGAACACTGAAGCTTTCTTT.

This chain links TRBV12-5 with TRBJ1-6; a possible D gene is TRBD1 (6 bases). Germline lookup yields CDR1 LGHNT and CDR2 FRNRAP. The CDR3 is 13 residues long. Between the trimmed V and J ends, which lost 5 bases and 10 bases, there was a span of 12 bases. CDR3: CASGPEDRSPLHF. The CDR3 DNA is TGTGCTAGTGGTCCCGAGGACAGATCACCCCTCCACTTT.

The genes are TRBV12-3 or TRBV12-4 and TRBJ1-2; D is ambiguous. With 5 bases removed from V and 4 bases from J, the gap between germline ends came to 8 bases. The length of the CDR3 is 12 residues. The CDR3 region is CASSQTVYGYTF. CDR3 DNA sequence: TGTGCCAGCAGTCAGACTGTCTATGGCTACACCTTC.

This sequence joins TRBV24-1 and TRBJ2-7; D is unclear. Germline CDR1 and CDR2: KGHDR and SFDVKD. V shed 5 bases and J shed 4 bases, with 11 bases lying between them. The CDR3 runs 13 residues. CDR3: CATSGSGLYEQYF. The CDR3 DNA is TGTGCCACCAGTGGGAGTGGTCTGTACGAGCAGTACTTC.

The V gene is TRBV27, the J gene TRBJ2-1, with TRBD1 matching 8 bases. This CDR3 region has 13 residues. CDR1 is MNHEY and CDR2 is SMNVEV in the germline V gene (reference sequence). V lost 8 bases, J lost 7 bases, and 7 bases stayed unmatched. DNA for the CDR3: TGTGCCAGCGGCTTAAGACAGGGGAATGAGCAGTTCTTC. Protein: CASGLRQGNEQFF.

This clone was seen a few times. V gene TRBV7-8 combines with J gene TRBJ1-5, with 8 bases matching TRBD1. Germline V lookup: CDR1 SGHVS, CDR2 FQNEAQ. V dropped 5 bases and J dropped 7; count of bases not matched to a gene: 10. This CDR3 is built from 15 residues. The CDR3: CASSRGQGYSQPQHF. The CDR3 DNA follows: TGTGCCAGCAGCCGCGGACAGGGTTACTCGCAGCCCCAGCATTTT.

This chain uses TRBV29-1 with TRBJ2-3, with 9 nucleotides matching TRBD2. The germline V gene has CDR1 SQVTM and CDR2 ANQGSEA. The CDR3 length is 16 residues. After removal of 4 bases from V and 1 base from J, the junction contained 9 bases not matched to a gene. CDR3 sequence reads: CSVGKLASGGTDTQYF. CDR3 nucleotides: TGCAGCGTTGGAAAATTGGCTAGCGGGGGCACAGATACGCAGTATTTT.

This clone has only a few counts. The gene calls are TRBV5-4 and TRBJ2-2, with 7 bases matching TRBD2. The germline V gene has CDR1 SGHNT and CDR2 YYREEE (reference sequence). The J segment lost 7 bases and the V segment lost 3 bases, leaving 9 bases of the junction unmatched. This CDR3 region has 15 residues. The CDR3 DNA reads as TGTGCCAGCAGCTGGACGTCCGGGGGGAGCGGGGAGCTGTTTTTT. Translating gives CASSWTSGGSGELFF. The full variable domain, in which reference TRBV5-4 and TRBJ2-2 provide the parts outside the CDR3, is ETGVTQSPTHLIKTRGQQVTLRCSSQSGHNTVSWYQQALGQGPQFIFQYYREEENGRGNFPPRFSGLQFPNYSSELNVNALELDDSALYLCASSWTSGGSGELFFGEGSRLTVL.

CDR3 coding DNA: TGTGCCAGTAGTATTTTGGGACAGAATTCACCCCTCCACTTT. It encodes CASSILGQNSPLHF. V usage is TRBV19 and J usage is TRBJ1-6; 7 nucleotides line up with TRBD1. The CDR3 runs to 14 residues. The V and J ends lost 3 bases and 7 bases, in that order; junction bases with no gene match: 3. Germline-derived CDR1 and CDR2 are LNHDA and SQIVND (reference sequence).

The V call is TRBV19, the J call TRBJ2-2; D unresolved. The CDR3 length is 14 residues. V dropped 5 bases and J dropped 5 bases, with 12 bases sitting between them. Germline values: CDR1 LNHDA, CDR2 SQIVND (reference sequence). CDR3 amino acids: CASSLHLTTGELFF. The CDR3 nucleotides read TGTGCCAGTAGTCTTCATCTAACAACCGGGGAGCTGTTTTTT.

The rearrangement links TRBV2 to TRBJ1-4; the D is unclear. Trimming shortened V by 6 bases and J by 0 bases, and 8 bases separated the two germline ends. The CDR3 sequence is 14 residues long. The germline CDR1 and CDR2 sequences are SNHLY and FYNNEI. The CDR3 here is CASRAEATNEKLFF. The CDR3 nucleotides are TGTGCCAGCAGGGCCGAGGCAACTAATGAAAAACTGTTTTTT.

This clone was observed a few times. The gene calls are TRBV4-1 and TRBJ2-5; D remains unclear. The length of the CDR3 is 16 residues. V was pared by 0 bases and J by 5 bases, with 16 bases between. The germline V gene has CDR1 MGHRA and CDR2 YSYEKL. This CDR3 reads CASSQDRRPYGETQYF. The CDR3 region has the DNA TGCGCCAGCAGCCAAGATAGGCGCCCATATGGGGAGACCCAGTACTTC.

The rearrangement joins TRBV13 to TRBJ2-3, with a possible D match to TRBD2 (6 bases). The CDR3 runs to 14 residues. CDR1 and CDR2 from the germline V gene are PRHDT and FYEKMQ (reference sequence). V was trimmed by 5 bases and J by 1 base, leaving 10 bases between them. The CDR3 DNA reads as TGTGCCAGCAGCCCCACGGGGGGCACAGATACGCAGTATTTT. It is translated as CASSPTGGTDTQYF.

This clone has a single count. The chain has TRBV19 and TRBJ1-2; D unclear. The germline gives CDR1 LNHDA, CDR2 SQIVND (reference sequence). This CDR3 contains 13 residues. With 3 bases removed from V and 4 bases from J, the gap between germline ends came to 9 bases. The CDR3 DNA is TGTGCCAGTAGTATTCCCACGTCCTATGGCTACACCTTC. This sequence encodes CASSIPTSYGYTF. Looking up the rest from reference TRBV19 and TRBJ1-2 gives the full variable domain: DGGITQSPKYLFRKEGQNVTLSCEQNLNHDAMYWYRQDPGQGLRLIYYSQIVNDFQKGDIAEGYSVSREKKESFPLTVTSAQKNPTAFYLCASSIPTSYGYTFGSGTRLTVV.

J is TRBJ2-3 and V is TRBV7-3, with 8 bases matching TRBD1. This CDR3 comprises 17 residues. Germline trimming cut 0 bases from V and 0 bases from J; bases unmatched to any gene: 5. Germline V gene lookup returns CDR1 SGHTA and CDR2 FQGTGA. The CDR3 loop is CASSLTDRGRSTDTQYF. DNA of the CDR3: TGTGCCAGCAGCTTAACTGACAGGGGCAGGAGCACAGATACGCAGTATTTT.

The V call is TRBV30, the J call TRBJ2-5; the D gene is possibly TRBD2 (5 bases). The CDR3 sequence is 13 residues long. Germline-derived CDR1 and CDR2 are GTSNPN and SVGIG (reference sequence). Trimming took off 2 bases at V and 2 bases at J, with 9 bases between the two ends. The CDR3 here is CAWSPAGQETQYF. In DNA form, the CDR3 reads TGTGCCTGGAGTCCCGCGGGTCAAGAGACCCAGTACTTC.

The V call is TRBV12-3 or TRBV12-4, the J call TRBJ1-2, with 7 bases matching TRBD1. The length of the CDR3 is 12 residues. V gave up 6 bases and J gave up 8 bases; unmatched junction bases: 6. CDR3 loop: CASRRTGGGYTF. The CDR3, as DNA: TGTGCCAGCAGGCGGACAGGTGGCGGCTACACCTTC.

CDR3: CASSLAHSSGELFF. The CDR3 DNA follows: TGCGCCAGCAGCTTGGCCCACAGTTCGGGGGAGCTGTTTTTT. The V gene is TRBV5-1, the J gene TRBJ2-2; no clear D gene. Looked up from germline, CDR1 is SGHRS and CDR2 is YFSETQ. V dropped 0 bases and J dropped 8 bases, with 11 bases sitting between them. The CDR3 length is 14 residues.

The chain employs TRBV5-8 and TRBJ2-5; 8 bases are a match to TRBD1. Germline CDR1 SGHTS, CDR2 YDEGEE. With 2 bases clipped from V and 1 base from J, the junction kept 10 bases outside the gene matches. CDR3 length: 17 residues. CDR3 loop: CASSLGTGKKGQETQYF. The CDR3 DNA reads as TGTGCCAGCAGCTTAGGGACAGGCAAGAAGGGCCAAGAGACCCAGTACTTC. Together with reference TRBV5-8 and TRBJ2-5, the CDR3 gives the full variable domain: EAGVTQSPTHLIKTRGQQATLRCSPISGHTSVYWYQQALGLGLQFLLWYDEGEERNRGNFPPRFSGRQFPNYSSELNVNALELEDSALYLCASSLGTGKKGQETQYFGPGTRLLVL.

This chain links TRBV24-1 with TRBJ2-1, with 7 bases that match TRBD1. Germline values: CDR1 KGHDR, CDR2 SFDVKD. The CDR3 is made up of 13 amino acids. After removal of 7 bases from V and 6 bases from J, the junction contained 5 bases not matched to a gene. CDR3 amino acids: CATRDRSINEQFF. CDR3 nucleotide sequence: TGTGCCACCAGGGACAGGTCAATCAATGAGCAGTTCTTC.

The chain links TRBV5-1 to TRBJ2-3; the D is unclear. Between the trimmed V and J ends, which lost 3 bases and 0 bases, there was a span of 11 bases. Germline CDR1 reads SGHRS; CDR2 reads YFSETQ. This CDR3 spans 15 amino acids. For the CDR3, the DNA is TGCGCCAGCAGCTGGCAATTCCCTAGCACAGATACGCAGTATTTT. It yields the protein CASSWQFPSTDTQYF.

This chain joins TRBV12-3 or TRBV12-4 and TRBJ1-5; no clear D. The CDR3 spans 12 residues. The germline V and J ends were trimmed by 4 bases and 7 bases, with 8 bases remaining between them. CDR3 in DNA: TGTGCCAGCAGTTCGGGTTGGCAGCCCCAGCATTTT. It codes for CASSSGWQPQHF.